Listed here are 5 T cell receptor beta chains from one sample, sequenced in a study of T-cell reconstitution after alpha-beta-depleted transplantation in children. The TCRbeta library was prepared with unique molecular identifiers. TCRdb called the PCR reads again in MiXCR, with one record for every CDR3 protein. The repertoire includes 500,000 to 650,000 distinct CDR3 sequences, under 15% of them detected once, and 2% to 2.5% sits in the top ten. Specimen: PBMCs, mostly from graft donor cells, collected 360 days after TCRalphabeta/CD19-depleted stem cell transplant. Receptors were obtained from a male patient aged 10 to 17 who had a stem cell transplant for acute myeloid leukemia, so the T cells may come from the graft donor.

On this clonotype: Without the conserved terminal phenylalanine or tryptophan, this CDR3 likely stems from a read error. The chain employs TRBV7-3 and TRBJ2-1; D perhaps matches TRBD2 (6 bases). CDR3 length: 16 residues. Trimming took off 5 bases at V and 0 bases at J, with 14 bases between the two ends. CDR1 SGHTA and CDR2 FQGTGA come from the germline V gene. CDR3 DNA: TGTGCCAGCAGCCCTTACGGGGGAAGCTCCTACAATGAGCAGTTCTGC. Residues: CASSPYGGSSYNEQFC.

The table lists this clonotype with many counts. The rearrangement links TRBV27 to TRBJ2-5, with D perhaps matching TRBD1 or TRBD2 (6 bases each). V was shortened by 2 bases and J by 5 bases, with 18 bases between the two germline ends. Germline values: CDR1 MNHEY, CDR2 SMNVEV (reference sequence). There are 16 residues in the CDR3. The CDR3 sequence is CASSLIRGRGFETQYF. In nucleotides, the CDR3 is TGTGCCAGCAGTTTAATCCGGGGGCGCGGATTTGAGACCCAGTACTTC.

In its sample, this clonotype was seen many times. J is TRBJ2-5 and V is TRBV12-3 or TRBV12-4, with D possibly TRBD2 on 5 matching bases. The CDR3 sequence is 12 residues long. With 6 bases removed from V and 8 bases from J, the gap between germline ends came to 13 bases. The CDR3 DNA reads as TGTGCCAGCAGGACTAAATCGCGAACCCAGTACTTC. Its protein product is CASRTKSRTQYF.

The CDR3 DNA sequence: TGCAGCGTTCGGGACAGGGGGCCCCTCTACGAGCAGTACTTC. Protein: CSVRDRGPLYEQYF. The rearrangement uses TRBV29-1 and TRBJ2-7, with 12 bases lining up with TRBD1. The CDR3 has 14 residues. Losses at the gene ends were 5 bases for V and 3 bases for J; bases not matched to a gene: 5. The germline gives CDR1 SQVTM, CDR2 ANQGSEA.

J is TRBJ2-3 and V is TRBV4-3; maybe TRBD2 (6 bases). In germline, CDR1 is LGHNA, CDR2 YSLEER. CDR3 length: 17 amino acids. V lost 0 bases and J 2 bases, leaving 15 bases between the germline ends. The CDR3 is CASSQDRTGANTDTQYF. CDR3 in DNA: TGCGCCAGCAGCCAAGATCGGACGGGAGCGAACACAGATACGCAGTATTTT.